The entry below describes one T cell receptor (beta chain). Assay: immunoSEQ multiplex PCR; the TCRdb copy retains only in-frame clones and omits some. There are some 1,100,000 clones in the sample; about 84% occur only once, and 0.5% to 0.6% lies in the top ten. This record comes from a study of shared clonotypes between healthy human individuals. This CDR3 spans 15 amino acids. V was clipped by 4 bases and J by 8 bases, with 17 bases between them. The germline V gene encodes CDR1 MDHEN and CDR2 SYDVKM. The sequenced sample was memory CD4+ T cells from PBMCs. Subset specified: CD45RA-negative fraction. This chain links TRBV28 with TRBJ1-4; TRBD1 is a possible D gene (6 bases). The sequence was collected from a man between 18 and 35 years old in good health. Some clones in this sample may be carry-over from other donors' samples. The CDR3 is CASSSTGSLGEKLFF. The CDR3 DNA reads TGTGCCAGCAGTTCCACAGGGTCCCTAGGAGAAAAACTGTTTTTT.